This entry lists 20 T cell receptor beta chains sequenced from one sample in a study of beta chain features in type 1 diabetes. As every portion of the isolated RNA was reverse transcribed, the sequencing read expressed TCRB transcripts. Assay used: immunoSEQ multiplex PCR; TCRdb lists only in-frame clones, some missing. The repertoire includes about 290,000 clones, roughly 8% of them detected once, and 0.9% to 1.2% sits in the top ten. The sample consisted of central memory CD4+ T cells from blood. The receptors were gathered from a woman aged 18-29 years in good health.

The chain recombines TRBV30 with TRBJ1-1; no definite D call. CDR3 size: 11 residues. Trimming pared 2 bases from V and 7 bases from J, leaving 8 bases between. Germline V gene data show CDR1 as GTSNPN and CDR2 as SVGIG (reference sequence). DNA of the CDR3: TGTGCCTGGAGTCCACAAAGTGAAGCTTTCTTT. Its protein product is CAWSPQSEAFF.

The gene calls are TRBV5-6 and TRBJ2-2; maybe TRBD2 (6 bases). Germline CDR1 and CDR2: SGHDT and YYEEEE. The V gene lost 9 bases and the J gene lost 3 bases, with 21 bases spanning the gap. The length of the CDR3 is 16 residues. In DNA, the CDR3 is TGTGCCACCGGTTCCTGGAGGGCCTTATACACCGGGGAGCTGTTTTTT. Residues: CATGSWRALYTGELFF.

This clone appeared a few times. The rearrangement uses TRBV5-1 and TRBJ1-2; D gene uncertain. Germline-derived CDR1 and CDR2 are SGHRS and YFSETQ. V was pared by 1 base and J by 6 bases, with 10 bases between. The length of the CDR3 is 13 residues. Here the CDR3 reads CASSLSPQDGYTF. CDR3 nucleotides: TGCGCCAGCAGCTTGAGTCCGCAGGATGGCTACACCTTC.

This clone was seen more than once but under ten times. The chain joins TRBV7-9 to TRBJ2-5; weak D call: TRBD1 (5 bases). Germline V gene lookup returns CDR1 SEHNR and CDR2 FQNEAQ (reference sequence). V was cut by 4 bases and J by 2 bases, with 11 bases left in between. The length of the CDR3 is 14 residues. CDR3 region: CASSYQGRQETQYF. CDR3 DNA sequence: TGTGCCAGCAGCTACCAGGGTAGGCAAGAGACCCAGTACTTC.

This clone appeared many times. V and J are TRBV21-1 and TRBJ2-3. TRBV21-1 has pseudogene status. The CDR3 contains 14 residues. This CDR3 is CASMGEGGLDTQYF. Here the CDR3 DNA reads TGTGCCAGCATGGGTGAGGGGGGCTTGGATACGCAGTATTTT.

This clone was found a few times. The chain links TRBV7-9 to TRBJ2-3, with D perhaps matching TRBD1 (5 bases). CDR3 length equals 13 residues. V was pared by 5 bases and J by 2 bases, with 8 bases between. CDR1 is SEHNR, CDR2 FQNEAQ, per germline (reference sequence). For the CDR3, the DNA is TGTGCCAGCAGCCAGGGATACACAGATACGCAGTATTTT. Amino acid sequence: CASSQGYTDTQYF. Looking up the rest from reference TRBV7-9 and TRBJ2-3 gives the full variable domain: DTGVSQNPRHKITKRGQNVTFRCDPISEHNRLYWYRQTLGQGPEFLTYFQNEAQLEKSRLLSDRFSAERPKGSFSTLEIQRTEQGDSAMYLCASSQGYTDTQYFGPGTRLTVL.

J is TRBJ2-7 and V is TRBV29-1; TRBD2 might be the D (7 bases). Germline-derived CDR1 and CDR2 are SQVTM and ANQGSEA. The CDR3 contains 11 residues. Trimming removed 5 bases at V and 6 bases at J, with 11 bases between. The CDR3 reads CSVRRGGEQYV. CDR3 nucleotide sequence: TGCAGCGTTAGAAGGGGGGGCGAGCAGTACGTC.

In its sample, this clone was seen a few times. The gene calls are TRBV4-1 and TRBJ2-6, with TRBD2 matching 8 bases. Germline CDR1 reads MGHRA; CDR2 reads YSYEKL. V shed 3 bases and J 12 bases; nucleotides not matched to a gene: 10. There are 15 residues in the CDR3. The CDR3 DNA reads as TGCGCCAGCAGCCAGGAGTCCGGGACTAGTGTCGTCCTGACTTTC. It codes for CASSQESGTSVVLTF.

This chain links TRBV18 with TRBJ1-3; TRBD1 matches at 8 bases. The CDR3 is 14 residues long. CDR1 KGHSH and CDR2 LQKENI come from the germline V gene. V lost 6 bases, J lost 4 bases, and 5 bases stayed unmatched. The CDR3 here is CASSVTGDGNTIYF. The DNA for the CDR3 is TGTGCCAGCTCCGTGACAGGGGACGGAAACACCATATATTTT.

A few counts support this clone. V gene TRBV7-6 combines with J gene TRBJ2-3; a weak D match, TRBD1 (5 bases). Trimming left V 3 bases short and J 8 bases short, with 12 bases between. This CDR3 is built from 13 residues. Germline V lookup: CDR1 SGHVS, CDR2 FNYEAQ. Here the CDR3 DNA reads TGTGCCAGCAGCTTGCCCCCAAGGGGTACGCAGTATTTT. Amino acids: CASSLPPRGTQYF.

CDR3 coding DNA: TGTGCCTGGAGTGTACTGGGAGGGAGAGGAGGCACCTTC. Its translation: CAWSVLGGRGGTF. J is TRBJ1-2 and V is TRBV30, with D unclear. The V gene lost 0 bases and the J gene lost 13 bases, with 18 bases spanning the gap. CDR1 is GTSNPN, CDR2 SVGIG, per germline (reference sequence). The CDR3 has 13 residues.

This clone has just a few counts. This chain uses TRBV30 with TRBJ2-5; no clear D gene. The CDR3 loop spans 14 amino acids. Germline CDR1 reads GTSNPN; CDR2 reads SVGIG (reference sequence). V lost 0 bases and J lost 2, with 10 bases in between. Here the CDR3 DNA reads TGTGCCTGGAGTGTAGGTTGGCGGCAAGAGACCCAGTACTTC. It translates to CAWSVGWRQETQYF.

This clone was seen more than once but under ten times. One end of the junction is discordant with germline, which a read error may explain. CDR3 residues: CASSEVTHEKLFF. CDR3 bases: TGTGCCAGCAGTGAAGTAACTCATGAAAAACTGTTTTTT. V and J are TRBV2 and TRBJ1-4; D is unresolved. Germline CDR1 SNHLY, CDR2 FYNNEI. CDR3 length: 13 residues.

There are a few counts of this clone. The chain uses TRBV2 and TRBJ2-6; D might be TRBD2 (7 bases). The V end was cut by 8 bases, the J end by 3 bases, with 20 bases between. Germline CDR1 and CDR2: SNHLY and FYNNEI. The CDR3 loop spans 17 amino acids. The CDR3 nucleotides are TGTGCCAGCGGGGGGGACAAGTTGGCTGGTGGGGCCAACGTCCTGACTTTC. This codes for CASGGDKLAGGANVLTF.

The chain employs TRBV28 and TRBJ1-3; D gene uncertain. Looked up from germline, CDR1 is MDHEN and CDR2 is SYDVKM. The CDR3 extends over 10 amino acids. Trimming took off 10 bases at V and 5 bases at J, with 6 bases between the two ends. The CDR3 reads CATSRNTIYF. The DNA of the CDR3 is TGTGCCACCAGCAGAAACACCATATATTTT.

The chain recombines TRBV5-1 with TRBJ1-4, with 7 bases that match TRBD1. The CDR3 has 14 residues. V dropped 5 bases and J dropped 5; count of bases not matched to a gene: 6. The germline V gene has CDR1 SGHRS and CDR2 YFSETQ. CDR3 amino acids: CASSASGGNEKLFF. The CDR3 nucleotides are TGCGCCAGCAGTGCGTCAGGGGGGAATGAAAAACTGTTTTTT.

For this clone: Since a far larger clone is one base different, this is likely a read error. This chain joins TRBV30 and TRBJ1-1; no firm D call. The CDR3 sequence is 12 residues long. Germline loops: CDR1 GTSNPN, CDR2 SVGIG (reference sequence). Trimming cost V 4 bases and J 6 bases, with 12 bases left between them. The CDR3 reads CAWIVDGAEAFF. In DNA, the CDR3 is TGTGCCTGGATTGTAGATGGGGCTGAAGCTTTCTTT.

This clone was counted ten times or more. The CDR3 region is CASSLSWQGKDTQYF. The CDR3 nucleotides read TGTGCCAGCAGCTTAAGTTGGCAGGGGAAAGATACGCAGTATTTT. The V call is TRBV7-3, the J call TRBJ2-3; D might be TRBD1 (6 bases). Germline CDR1 SGHTA, CDR2 FQGTGA. This CDR3 region has 15 residues. V lost 1 base and J lost 5, with 13 bases in between.

This sequence joins TRBV19 and TRBJ2-6; 8 bases are a match to TRBD1. The CDR3 runs 16 residues. The junction had 5 bases not matched to a gene; V was cut back by 7 bases and J by 0 bases. Germline-derived CDR1 and CDR2 are LNHDA and SQIVND (reference sequence). The CDR3 DNA sequence: TGTGCCAGTACGACAGGGGAGAGCTCTGGGGCCAACGTCCTGACTTTC. It is translated as CASTTGESSGANVLTF.

The CDR3 sequence is CASSWSGFRASLPYEQYF. The CDR3 nucleotides are TGTGCCAGCAGTTGGTCCGGATTCAGGGCTTCCCTACCCTACGAGCAGTACTTC. The gene calls are TRBV27 and TRBJ2-7; tentatively, D is TRBD1 (5 bases). There are 18 residues in the CDR3. Germline values: CDR1 MNHEY, CDR2 SMNVEV (reference sequence). Trimming cost V 4 bases and J 2 bases, with 24 bases left between them.